This T cell receptor (beta chain) comes out of a study of control samples from healthy donors and cancer patients (dated by TCRdb to about 2020). Details on this clone: This receptor's antigen is unknown. The record has no base qualities; no much larger clone is one base away.

The library was produced with the immunoSEQ multiplex PCR assay. The table was pulled from immuneACCESS by TCRdb, which kept in-frame rearrangements only. Such tables lose some clones; where checked, under half of the loss comes from unresolved V genes, and the rest has no known cause. For this sample the table gives roughly 18,000 clones, of which more than 75% were detected only once. About a tenth of the sample is taken by the ten largest. Taken from the germline V gene, the CDR1 and CDR2 loops are SQVTM and ANQGSEA. Compared with germline, V lacks 6 bases and J lacks 8 bases; bases without a gene match: 10. The CDR3 measures 14 amino acids from cysteine to phenylalanine. The sequence is cut down to CDR3 DNA, 42 bases in frame from base 1.

The sequenced material came from PBMCs. This TCR was sampled from a woman aged 55-70 years with head and neck cancer. The rearrangement joined TRBV29-1 to TRBJ2-1, and 10 bases in between align with TRBD2. The CDR3 is CSVAGTSEVYEQFF. The base sequence is TGCAGCGTCGCGGGGACTAGCGAGGTGTATGAGCAGTTCTTC.